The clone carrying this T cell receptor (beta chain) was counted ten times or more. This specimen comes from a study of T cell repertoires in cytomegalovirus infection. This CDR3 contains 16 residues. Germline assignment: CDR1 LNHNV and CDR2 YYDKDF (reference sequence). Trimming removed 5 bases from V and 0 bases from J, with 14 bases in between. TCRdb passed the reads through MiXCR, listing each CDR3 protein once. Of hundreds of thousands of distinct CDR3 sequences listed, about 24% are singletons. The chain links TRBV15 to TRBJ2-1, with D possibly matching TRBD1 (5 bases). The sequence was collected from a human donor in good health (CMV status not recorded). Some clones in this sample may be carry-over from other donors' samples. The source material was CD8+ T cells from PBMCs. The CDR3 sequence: CATSPGQGFSYNEQFF. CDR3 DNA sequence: TGTGCCACCAGCCCCGGTCAGGGATTCTCCTACAATGAGCAGTTCTTC.